One and the same sample provided the 27 T cell receptor beta chains below, sequenced in a study of cytomegalovirus exposure and HLA in healthy donors. Measured with immunoSEQ multiplex PCR; TCRdb has only the in-frame clones, and not every one. The sample includes over 200,000 clones, approximately 86% of them seen just once. The sample comprised PBMCs. These receptors were collected from a woman aged 18-30 years in good health and CMV-seronegative.

This sequence joins TRBV30 and TRBJ2-6; D unresolved. Looked up from germline, CDR1 is GTSNPN and CDR2 is SVGIG (reference sequence). The CDR3 spans 14 residues. CDR3 protein: CGLHPSSGANVLTF. DNA of the CDR3: TGTGGCTTACATCCTTCCTCTGGGGCCAACGTCCTGACTTTC.

This chain uses TRBV7-3 with TRBJ2-2; TRBD1 is a possible D gene (8 bases). CDR3 length: 14 residues. CDR1 and CDR2 (germline): SGHTA, FQGTGA. Trimming shortened V by 4 bases and J by 13 bases, and 19 bases separated the two germline ends. The CDR3 DNA follows: TGTGCCAGCAGCTCCGGGGGGAGAGACAGGGGGCTGTTTTTT. Amino acids: CASSSGGRDRGLFF.

V is TRBV13 and J is TRBJ2-7, with 12 bases that match TRBD2. The germline V gene encodes CDR1 PRHDT and CDR2 FYEKMQ (reference sequence). The V gene end was trimmed by 3 bases and the J gene end by 4 bases; junction bases not matched to a gene: 1. The CDR3 is 14 amino acids. This CDR3 is CASSLGLAGYEQYF. In DNA form, the CDR3 reads TGTGCCAGCAGCTTGGGACTAGCGGGTTACGAGCAGTACTTC.

The V gene is TRBV9, the J gene TRBJ2-6; 7 nucleotides align to TRBD2. After removal of 4 bases from V and 3 bases from J, the junction contained 13 bases not matched to a gene. CDR1 is SGDLS, CDR2 YYNGEE, per germline. CDR3 size: 18 residues. In nucleotides, the CDR3 is TGTGCCAGCAGCTTCCCATCGGGGGAGGGTAGTGGGGCCAACGTCCTGACTTTC. It yields the protein CASSFPSGEGSGANVLTF.

The chain combines TRBV7-8 with TRBJ2-7, with D perhaps matching TRBD1 (5 bases). The CDR3 has 17 residues. The germline CDR1 and CDR2 sequences are SGHVS and FQNEAQ. V lost 5 bases to trimming and J lost 7 bases, with 27 bases between them. The CDR3 is CASSRTITDSINREQYF. DNA for the CDR3: TGTGCCAGCAGCCGCACTATAACCGACAGTATTAACAGGGAGCAGTACTTC.

The chain joins TRBV9 to TRBJ2-7; D may be TRBD2 (5 bases). CDR1 is SGDLS, CDR2 YYNGEE, per germline. The V and J ends lost 2 bases and 5 bases respectively, with 14 bases between them. This CDR3 has 14 amino acids. The CDR3 sequence: CASSVSGVGDEQYF. CDR3 DNA sequence: TGTGCCAGCAGCGTGAGCGGCGTCGGCGACGAGCAGTACTTC.

V and J are TRBV2 and TRBJ2-4, with D tentatively TRBD1 (6 bases). V was cut by 3 bases and J by 0 bases, with 12 bases left in between. The CDR3 totals 16 residues. CDR1 SNHLY and CDR2 FYNNEI come from the germline V gene. CDR3 nucleotide sequence: TGTGCCAGCAGTGATTGGACAGCCCTAGCCAAAAACATTCAGTACTTC. This codes for CASSDWTALAKNIQYF.

V gene TRBV11-3 combines with J gene TRBJ2-2, with D unclear. Germline-derived CDR1 and CDR2 are SGHNT and YENEEA. This CDR3 is built from 13 residues. V lost 0 bases, J lost 6 bases, and 5 bases lay in between. Here the CDR3 reads CASSLDSSGELFF. The CDR3 DNA follows: TGTGCCAGCAGCTTAGATAGTTCCGGGGAGCTGTTTTTT.

The chain carries TRBV27 and TRBJ2-1; D perhaps matches TRBD1 (5 bases). Germline loops: CDR1 MNHEY, CDR2 SMNVEV (reference sequence). V was clipped by 2 bases and J by 5 bases, with 13 bases between them. CDR3 length equals 15 residues. CDR3 sequence (DNA): TGTGCCAGCAGTTTAGAAGGGGAATCGCACAATGAGCAGTTCTTC. Translation: CASSLEGESHNEQFF.

This chain joins TRBV29-1 and TRBJ2-7; 9 bases fit TRBD2. The CDR3 length is 16 residues. Germline trimming cut 4 bases from V and 0 bases from J; bases unmatched to any gene: 10. The germline V gene encodes CDR1 SQVTM and CDR2 ANQGSEA. CDR3 residues: CSVVSRGGGASYEQYF. For the CDR3, the DNA is TGCAGCGTTGTGTCCCGGGGCGGGGGGGCCTCCTACGAGCAGTACTTC.

The chain employs TRBV7-8 and TRBJ2-2, with TRBD2 matching over 9 bases. Per the germline V gene, CDR1 is SGHVS and CDR2 is FQNEAQ. This CDR3 has 16 amino acids. The V and J ends lost 5 bases and 2 bases, in that order; junction bases with no gene match: 6. CDR3 region: CASSIGLAYNTGELFF. The DNA for the CDR3 is TGTGCCAGCAGCATTGGACTAGCGTACAACACCGGGGAGCTGTTTTTT.

The gene calls are TRBV5-6 and TRBJ2-1; 16 positions match TRBD2. Germline V gene data show CDR1 as SGHDT and CDR2 as YYEEEE. The CDR3 extends over 19 amino acids. Trimming removed 4 bases from V and 2 bases from J; junction bases left unmatched: 9. The CDR3 sequence is CASSAPGLAGGPTYNEQFF. CDR3 coding DNA: TGTGCCAGCAGCGCCCCGGGACTAGCGGGAGGGCCCACCTACAATGAGCAGTTCTTC. The variable domain in full, completed from reference TRBV5-6 and TRBJ2-1, reads DAGVTQSPTHLIKTRGQQVTLRCSPKSGHDTVSWYQQALGQGPQFIFQYYEEEERQRGNFPDRFSGHQFPNYSSELNVNALLLGDSALYLCASSAPGLAGGPTYNEQFFGPGTRLTVL.

The chain links TRBV19 to TRBJ1-5, with a possible D match to TRBD1 (5 bases). CDR3 length: 15 residues. Germline CDR1 LNHDA, CDR2 SQIVND (reference sequence). V lost 7 bases and J lost 2, with 15 bases in between. The DNA for the CDR3 is TGTGCCAGTATGGGGGGGTCGGTCGGCAATCAGCCCCAGCATTTT. Encoded protein: CASMGGSVGNQPQHF. The full variable domain, rest sourced from reference TRBV19 and TRBJ1-5, is DGGITQSPKYLFRKEGQNVTLSCEQNLNHDAMYWYRQDPGQGLRLIYYSQIVNDFQKGDIAEGYSVSREKKESFPLTVTSAQKNPTAFYLCASMGGSVGNQPQHFGDGTRLSIL.

V usage is TRBV18 and J usage is TRBJ2-2; TRBD1 is a possible D gene (5 bases). The germline V gene has CDR1 KGHSH and CDR2 LQKENI. Trimming left V 2 bases short and J 2 bases short, with 9 bases between. This CDR3 comprises 15 residues. The CDR3 DNA reads as TGTGCCAGCTCACCAGGCAGGGCTAACACCGGGGAGCTGTTTTTT. It specifies CASSPGRANTGELFF.

This chain joins TRBV27 and TRBJ2-7; 7 nucleotides line up with TRBD2. CDR1 and CDR2 from the germline V gene are MNHEY and SMNVEV (reference sequence). The ends lost 3 bases at V and 4 bases at J; junction bases unmatched: 6. This CDR3 has 14 residues. For the CDR3, the DNA is TGTGCCAGCAGTTTCAGGGCGGGAGAATACGAGCAGTACTTC. As protein: CASSFRAGEYEQYF.

This clone was found a few times. This chain links TRBV11-2 with TRBJ1-1; 9 bases are shared with TRBD1. The junction had 10 bases not matched to a gene; V was cut back by 4 bases and J by 10 bases. The germline V gene encodes CDR1 SGHAT and CDR2 FQNNGV. CDR3 length equals 14 residues. This chain's CDR3 is CASSSTGTGRSAFF. The CDR3 region has the DNA TGTGCCAGCAGCTCTACCGGGACAGGGAGATCAGCTTTCTTT. The whole variable domain, filled in from reference TRBV11-2 and TRBJ1-1, reads EAGVAQSPRYKIIEKRQSVAFWCNPISGHATLYWYQQILGQGPKLLIQFQNNGVVDDSQLPKDRFSAERLKGVDSTLKIQPAKLEDSAVYLCASSSTGTGRSAFFGQGTRLTVV.

The chain uses TRBV14 and TRBJ2-4; 12 bases match TRBD2. The germline gives CDR1 SGHDN, CDR2 FVKESK. The CDR3 is made up of 11 amino acids. Trimming took 4 bases from V and 15 from J; bases not matched to a gene: 1. The CDR3 DNA reads TGTGCCAGCAGCCCGACTAGCGGGGGGTACTTC. It codes for CASSPTSGGYF. The whole variable domain, remainder taken from reference TRBV14 and TRBJ2-4, is EAGVTQFPSHSVIEKGQTVTLRCDPISGHDNLYWYRRVMGKEIKFLLHFVKESKQDESGMPNNRFLAERTGGTYSTLKVQPAELEDSGVYFCASSPTSGGYFGAGTRLSVL.

V and J are TRBV10-3 and TRBJ1-1; weak D call: TRBD1 (5 bases). The CDR3 is 13 amino acids. Germline CDR1 ENHRY, CDR2 SYGVKD. V lost 7 bases and J 2 bases, leaving 11 bases between the germline ends. The CDR3, as DNA: TGTGCCATCAAAGTGGGGCCCAACACTGAAGCTTTCTTT. It yields the protein CAIKVGPNTEAFF.

The chain recombines TRBV7-6 with TRBJ1-4; D is perhaps TRBD1 (5 bases). The CDR3 runs to 16 residues. CDR1 SGHVS and CDR2 FNYEAQ come from the germline V gene. V was pared by 3 bases and J by 8 bases, with 19 bases between. The CDR3 nucleotides are TGTGCCAGCAGCTTTTTGGCCGGGGCCGGAGGGGAAAAACTGTTTTTT. This translates into CASSFLAGAGGEKLFF.

This clone was seen only a few times. The chain is built from TRBV2 and TRBJ1-5; TRBD1 aligns across 7 bases. Germline V gene data show CDR1 as SNHLY and CDR2 as FYNNEI. V lost 3 bases, J lost 6 bases, and 5 bases stayed unmatched. The CDR3 has 14 amino acids. The CDR3 DNA reads as TGTGCCAGCAGTGACGAGGGGGCAAGTCAGCCCCAGCATTTT. It is translated as CASSDEGASQPQHF.

The chain links TRBV14 to TRBJ2-7, with TRBD2 identical over 10 bases. J gave up 2 bases and V 2 bases, and 6 bases lay outside the gene matches. CDR3 length: 16 residues. Germline loops: CDR1 SGHDN, CDR2 FVKESK. The CDR3 region is CASSQLSGRSPYEQYF. The CDR3 DNA follows: TGTGCCAGCAGCCAACTTAGCGGGAGGAGTCCCTACGAGCAGTACTTC.

The chain joins TRBV6-1 to TRBJ2-2, with 7 bases identical to TRBD2. Germline CDR1 is MNHNS and CDR2 is SASEGT. The CDR3 sequence is 16 residues long. V lost 2 bases, J lost 5 bases, and 8 bases stayed unmatched. The CDR3 loop is CASSEIGGDLTGELFF. The CDR3 DNA is TGTGCCAGCAGTGAAATTGGGGGGGACTTAACCGGGGAGCTGTTTTTT.

A few counts support this clone. The rearrangement links TRBV30 to TRBJ2-7; no firm D call. This CDR3 comprises 12 residues. CDR1 is GTSNPN and CDR2 is SVGIG in the germline V gene (reference sequence). Trimming left V 2 bases short and J 0 bases short, with 5 bases between. CDR3 loop: CAWSYNSYEQYF. The CDR3 coding sequence is TGTGCCTGGAGTTACAACTCCTACGAGCAGTACTTC.

The chain uses TRBV28 and TRBJ1-2; D uncertain. Trimming shortened V by 3 bases and J by 7 bases, and 12 bases separated the two germline ends. CDR1 is MDHEN and CDR2 is SYDVKM in the germline V gene. The CDR3 runs 13 residues. The CDR3 sequence: CASSFPFSTGYTF. In DNA form, the CDR3 reads TGTGCCAGCAGTTTCCCATTTTCTACTGGCTACACCTTC.

The rearrangement joins TRBV29-1 to TRBJ2-1, with D possibly matching TRBD2 (7 bases). V was shortened by 4 bases and J by 6 bases, with 13 bases between the two germline ends. Per the germline V gene, CDR1 is SQVTM and CDR2 is ANQGSEA. The CDR3 extends over 13 amino acids. CDR3 coding DNA: TGCAGCGTTGTAGGGGGAGGGATCAATGAGCAGTTCTTC. This translates into CSVVGGGINEQFF.

This clone was recorded once. V usage is TRBV27 and J usage is TRBJ1-5; 7 nucleotides match TRBD1. Losses at the gene ends were 6 bases for V and 6 bases for J; bases not matched to a gene: 11. Per germline, CDR1 MNHEY and CDR2 SMNVEV (reference sequence). The CDR3 is made up of 15 amino acids. The CDR3 region is CASRLTTGRRQPQHF. CDR3 nucleotide sequence: TGTGCCAGCAGGCTAACGACAGGGCGGCGTCAGCCCCAGCATTTT.

The chain links TRBV7-9 to TRBJ1-2; 7 nucleotides match TRBD1. There are 13 residues in the CDR3. The J segment lost 6 bases and the V segment lost 5 bases, leaving 6 bases of the junction unmatched. The germline gives CDR1 SEHNR, CDR2 FQNEAQ (reference sequence). The CDR3, as DNA: TGTGCCAGCAGCCTTAGGGACAGTAATGGCTACACCTTC. It codes for CASSLRDSNGYTF.